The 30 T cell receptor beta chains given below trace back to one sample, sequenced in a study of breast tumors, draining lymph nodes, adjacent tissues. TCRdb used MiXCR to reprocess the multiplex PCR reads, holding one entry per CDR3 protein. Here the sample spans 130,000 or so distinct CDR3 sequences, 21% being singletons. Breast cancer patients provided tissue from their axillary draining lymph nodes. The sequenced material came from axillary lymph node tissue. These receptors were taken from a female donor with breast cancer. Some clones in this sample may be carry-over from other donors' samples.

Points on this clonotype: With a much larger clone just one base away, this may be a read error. The CDR3 sequence: CAWSVGGERYF. In DNA, the CDR3 is TGTGCCTGGAGTGTAGGGGGGGAGCGGTACTTC. The J gene is TRBJ2-7, the V gene TRBV30; the D gene is possibly TRBD2 (7 bases). The V gene's germline CDR1 is GTSNPN and CDR2 SVGIG (reference sequence). There are 11 residues in the CDR3.

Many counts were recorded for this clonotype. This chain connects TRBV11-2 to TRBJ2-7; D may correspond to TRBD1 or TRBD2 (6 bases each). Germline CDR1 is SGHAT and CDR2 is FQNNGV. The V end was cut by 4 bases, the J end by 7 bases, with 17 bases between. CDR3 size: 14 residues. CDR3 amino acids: CASSSSGAVGEQYF. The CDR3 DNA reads TGTGCCAGCAGCTCGTCGGGGGCCGTTGGAGAGCAGTACTTC.

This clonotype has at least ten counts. This CDR3 reads CASSFQGDSPLHF. CDR3 in DNA: TGTGCCAGCAGCTTTCAGGGGGATTCACCCCTCCACTTT. The chain combines TRBV7-9 with TRBJ1-6, with 7 bases matching TRBD1. Germline-derived CDR1 and CDR2 are SEHNR and FQNEAQ (reference sequence). The trim removed 3 bases at V and 8 bases at J, leaving 1 base unmatched. The CDR3 totals 13 residues.

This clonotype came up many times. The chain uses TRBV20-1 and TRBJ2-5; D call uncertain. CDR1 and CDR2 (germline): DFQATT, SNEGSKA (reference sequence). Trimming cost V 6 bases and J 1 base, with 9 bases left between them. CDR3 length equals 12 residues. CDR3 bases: TGCAGTGCCCTCTACAGCCAAGAGACCCAGTACTTC. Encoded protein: CSALYSQETQYF.

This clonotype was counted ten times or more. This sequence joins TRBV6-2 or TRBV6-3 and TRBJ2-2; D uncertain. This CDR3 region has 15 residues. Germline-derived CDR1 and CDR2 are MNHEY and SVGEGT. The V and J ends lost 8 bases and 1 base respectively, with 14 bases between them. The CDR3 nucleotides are TGTGCCAGCTCAGGCTTCGCGCGGAACACCGGGGAGCTGTTTTTT. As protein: CASSGFARNTGELFF.

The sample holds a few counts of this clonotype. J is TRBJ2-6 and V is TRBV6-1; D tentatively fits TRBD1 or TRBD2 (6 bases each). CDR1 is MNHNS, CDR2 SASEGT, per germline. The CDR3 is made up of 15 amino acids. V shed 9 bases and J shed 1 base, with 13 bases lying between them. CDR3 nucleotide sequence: TGTGCCAGTAGGAGGGGACAATCTGGGGCCAACGTCCTGACTTTC. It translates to CASRRGQSGANVLTF.

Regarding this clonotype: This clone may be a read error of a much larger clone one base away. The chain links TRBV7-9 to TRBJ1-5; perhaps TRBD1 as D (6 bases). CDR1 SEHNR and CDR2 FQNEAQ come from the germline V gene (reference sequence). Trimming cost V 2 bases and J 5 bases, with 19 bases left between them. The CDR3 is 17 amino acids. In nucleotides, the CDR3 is TGTGCCAGCAGCTTATTCGTCTTTTCGGGGGCAGATCAGCCCCAGCATTTT. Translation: CASSLFVFSGADQPQHF.

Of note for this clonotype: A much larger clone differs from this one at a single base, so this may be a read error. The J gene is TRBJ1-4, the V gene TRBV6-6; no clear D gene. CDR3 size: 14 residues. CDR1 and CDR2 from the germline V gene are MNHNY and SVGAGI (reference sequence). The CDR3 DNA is TGTGCCAGCAGTTACGGGCCATTTAATGAAAAACCGTTTTTT. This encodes CASSYGPFNEKPFF.

This CDR3 is CASSRGQYEAFF. Here the CDR3 DNA reads TGTGCCAGCAGCCGGGGACAGTATGAAGCTTTCTTT. The chain links TRBV5-6 to TRBJ1-1, with 7 positions matching TRBD1. The CDR3 has 12 amino acids. CDR1 and CDR2 from the germline V gene are SGHDT and YYEEEE. The J segment lost 7 bases and the V segment lost 4 bases, leaving 4 bases of the junction unmatched.

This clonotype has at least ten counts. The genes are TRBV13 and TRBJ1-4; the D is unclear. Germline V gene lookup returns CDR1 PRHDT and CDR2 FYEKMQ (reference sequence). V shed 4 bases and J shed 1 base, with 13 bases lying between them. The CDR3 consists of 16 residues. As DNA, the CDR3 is TGTGCCAGCAGCTCTTGGAGCGAACTAACTAATGAAAAACTGTTTTTT. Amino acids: CASSSWSELTNEKLFF.

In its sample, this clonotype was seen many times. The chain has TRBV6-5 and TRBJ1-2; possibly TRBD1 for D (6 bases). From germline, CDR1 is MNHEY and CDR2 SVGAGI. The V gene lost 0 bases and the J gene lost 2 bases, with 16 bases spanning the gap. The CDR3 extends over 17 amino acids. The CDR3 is CASSYSQGQETNYGYTF. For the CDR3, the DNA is TGTGCCAGCAGTTACTCCCAGGGACAAGAGACGAACTATGGCTACACCTTC.

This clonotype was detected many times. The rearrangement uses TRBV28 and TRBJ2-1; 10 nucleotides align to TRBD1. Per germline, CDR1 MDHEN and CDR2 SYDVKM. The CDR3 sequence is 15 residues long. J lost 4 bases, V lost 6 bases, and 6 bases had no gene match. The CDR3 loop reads CASSLDRGKYNEQFF. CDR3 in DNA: TGTGCCAGCAGCCTGGACAGGGGGAAGTACAATGAGCAGTTCTTC.

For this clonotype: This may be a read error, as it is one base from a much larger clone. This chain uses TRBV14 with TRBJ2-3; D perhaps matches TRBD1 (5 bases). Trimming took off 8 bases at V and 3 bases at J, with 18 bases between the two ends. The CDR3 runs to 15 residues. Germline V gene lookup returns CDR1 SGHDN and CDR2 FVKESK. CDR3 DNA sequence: TGTGCCAGCGGCCCCCAGGTGGGGCGGACAGATACGCAGTATTTT. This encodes CASGPQVGRTDTQYF.

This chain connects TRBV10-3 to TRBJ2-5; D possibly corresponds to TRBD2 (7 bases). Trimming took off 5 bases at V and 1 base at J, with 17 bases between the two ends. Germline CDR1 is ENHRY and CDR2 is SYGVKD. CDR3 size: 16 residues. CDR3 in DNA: TGTGCCATCAGTAGGTCGGGGGGCGTCGGCCAAGAGACCCAGTACTTC. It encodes CAISRSGGVGQETQYF.

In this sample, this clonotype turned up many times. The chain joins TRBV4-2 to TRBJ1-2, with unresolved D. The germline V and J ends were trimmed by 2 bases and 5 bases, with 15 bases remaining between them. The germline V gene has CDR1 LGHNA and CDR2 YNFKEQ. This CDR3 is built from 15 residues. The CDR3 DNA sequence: TGTGCCAGCAGCCAAACCGCGGGGATGGGGTATGGCTACACCTTC. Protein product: CASSQTAGMGYGYTF.

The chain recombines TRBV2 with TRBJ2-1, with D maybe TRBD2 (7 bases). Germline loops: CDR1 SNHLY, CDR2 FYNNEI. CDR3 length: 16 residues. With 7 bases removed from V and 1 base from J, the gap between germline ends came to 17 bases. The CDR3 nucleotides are TGTGCCAGCATAGGGGGGAGGGGGGCTTCCTACAATGAGCAGTTCTTC. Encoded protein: CASIGGRGASYNEQFF.

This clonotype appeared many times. The CDR3 sequence: CASSRASYEQYF. The CDR3 nucleotides are TGTGCCAGCAGCCGGGCATCCTACGAGCAGTACTTC. J is TRBJ2-7 and V is TRBV12-3 or TRBV12-4; D is unresolved. Trimming cost V 6 bases and J 1 base, with 7 bases left between them. The CDR3 length is 12 residues.

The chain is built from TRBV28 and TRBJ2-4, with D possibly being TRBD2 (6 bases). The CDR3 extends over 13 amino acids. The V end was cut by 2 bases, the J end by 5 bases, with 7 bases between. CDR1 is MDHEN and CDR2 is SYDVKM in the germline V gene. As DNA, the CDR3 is TGTGCCAGCAGTTTAGCGGGGCAAAACATTCAGTACTTC. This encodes CASSLAGQNIQYF.

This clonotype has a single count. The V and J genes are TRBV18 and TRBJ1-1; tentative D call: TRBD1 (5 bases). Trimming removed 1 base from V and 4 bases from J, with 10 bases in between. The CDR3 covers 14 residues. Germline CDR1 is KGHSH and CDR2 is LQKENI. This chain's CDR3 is CASSPQGMGTEAFF. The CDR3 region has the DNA TGTGCCAGCTCACCACAGGGGATGGGCACTGAAGCTTTCTTT.

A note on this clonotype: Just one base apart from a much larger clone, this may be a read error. The CDR3: CSARYSRTSGRARAKNIQCF. Written as DNA, the CDR3 is TGCAGTGCTAGATACTCCCGGACTAGCGGGAGGGCTAGGGCCAAAAACATTCAGTGCTTC. The J gene is TRBJ2-4, the V gene TRBV20-1; 15 bases align to TRBD2. The germline V gene encodes CDR1 DFQATT and CDR2 SNEGSKA (reference sequence). The CDR3 covers 20 residues.

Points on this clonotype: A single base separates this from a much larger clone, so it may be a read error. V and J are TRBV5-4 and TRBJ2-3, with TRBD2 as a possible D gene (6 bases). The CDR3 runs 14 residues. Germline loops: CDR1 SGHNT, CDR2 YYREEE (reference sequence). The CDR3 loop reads CASSLTGSLDMQYF. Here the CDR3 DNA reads TGTGCCAGCAGCTTAACCGGGAGTCTGGATATGCAGTATTTT.

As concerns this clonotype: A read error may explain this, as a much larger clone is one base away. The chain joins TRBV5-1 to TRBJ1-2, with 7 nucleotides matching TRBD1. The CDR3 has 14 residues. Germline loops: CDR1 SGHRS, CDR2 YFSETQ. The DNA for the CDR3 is TGTGCCAGCAGCGACAGGGCTACTAGCTATGGCTACACCTTC. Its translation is CASSDRATSYGYTF.

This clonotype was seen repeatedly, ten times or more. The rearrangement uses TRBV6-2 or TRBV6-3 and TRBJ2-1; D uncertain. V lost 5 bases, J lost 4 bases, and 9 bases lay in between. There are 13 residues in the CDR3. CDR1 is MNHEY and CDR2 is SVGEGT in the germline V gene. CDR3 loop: CASSEDQYNEQFF. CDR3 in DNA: TGTGCCAGCAGTGAGGACCAGTACAATGAGCAGTTCTTC.

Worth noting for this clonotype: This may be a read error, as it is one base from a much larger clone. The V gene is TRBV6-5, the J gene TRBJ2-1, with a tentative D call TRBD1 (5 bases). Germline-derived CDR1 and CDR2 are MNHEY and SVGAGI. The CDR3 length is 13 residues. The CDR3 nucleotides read TGTGCCAGCATGAGGCAGGACACCAATGAGCAGCTCTTC. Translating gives CASMRQDTNEQLF.

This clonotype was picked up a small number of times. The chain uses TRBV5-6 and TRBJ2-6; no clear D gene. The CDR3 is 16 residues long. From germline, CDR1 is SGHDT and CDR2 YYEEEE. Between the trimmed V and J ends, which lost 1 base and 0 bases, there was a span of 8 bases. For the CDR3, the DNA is TGTGCCAGCAGCTTGCGGAGAAGCTCTGGGGCCAACGTCCTGACTTTC. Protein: CASSLRRSSGANVLTF.

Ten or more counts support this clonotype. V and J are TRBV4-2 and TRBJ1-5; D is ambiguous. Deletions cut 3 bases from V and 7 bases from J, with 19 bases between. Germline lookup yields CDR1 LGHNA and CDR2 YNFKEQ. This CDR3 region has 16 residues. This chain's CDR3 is CASSQVLLEREQPQHF. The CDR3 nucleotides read TGTGCCAGCAGCCAGGTCCTCTTGGAGCGGGAGCAGCCCCAGCATTTT.

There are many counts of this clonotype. For the CDR3, the DNA is TGTGCCAGCTCACCACAGTGGGACACCTATGGCTACACCTTC. This codes for CASSPQWDTYGYTF. J is TRBJ1-2 and V is TRBV18, with D possibly TRBD1 on 6 matching bases. CDR1 is KGHSH, CDR2 LQKENI, per germline. The CDR3 totals 14 residues. The V gene lost 1 base and the J gene lost 4 bases, with 10 bases spanning the gap. The whole variable domain, filled in from reference TRBV18 and TRBJ1-2, reads NAGVMQNPRHLVRRRGQEARLRCSPMKGHSHVYWYRQLPEEGLKFMVYLQKENIIDESGMPKERFSAEFPKEGPSILRIQQVVRGDSAAYFCASSPQWDTYGYTFGSGTRLTVV.

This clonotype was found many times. In nucleotides, the CDR3 is TGTGCCAGCAGTCTCTCCTATTACGAGCAGTACTTC. Translated: CASSLSYYEQYF. This chain connects TRBV11-2 to TRBJ2-7; D is ambiguous. Trimming shortened V by 6 bases and J by 4 bases, and 10 bases separated the two germline ends. The germline gives CDR1 SGHAT, CDR2 FQNNGV. CDR3 length: 12 amino acids.

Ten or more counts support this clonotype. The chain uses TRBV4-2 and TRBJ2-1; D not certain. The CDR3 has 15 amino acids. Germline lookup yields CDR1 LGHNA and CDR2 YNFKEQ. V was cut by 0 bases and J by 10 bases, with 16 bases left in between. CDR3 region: CASSQDLGDTWEQFF. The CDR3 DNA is TGTGCCAGCAGCCAAGATCTTGGGGATACGTGGGAGCAGTTCTTC.

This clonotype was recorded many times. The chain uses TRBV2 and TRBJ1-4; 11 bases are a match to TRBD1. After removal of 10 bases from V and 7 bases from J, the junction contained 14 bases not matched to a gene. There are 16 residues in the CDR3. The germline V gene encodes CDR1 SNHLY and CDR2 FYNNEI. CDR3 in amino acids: CATRQGTGGISEKLFF. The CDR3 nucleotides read TGTGCCACCAGACAGGGGACAGGGGGAATAAGTGAAAAACTGTTTTTT.